This T cell receptor beta chain was sequenced during a study of T cells after posttransplantation cyclophosphamide. Here immunoSEQ multiplex PCR was the method, and the copy in TCRdb shows in-frame clones only, minus some. The sample has roughly 10,000 clones, none seen only once. This clone was observed many times. The antigen remains undetermined. Study-level results: TRB overlap between skin or GI tissue T cells and blood was limited. Donor-recipient repertoire similarity was low at 1-2 months, rising over year one. Recipient CMV seropositivity and CMV reactivation strongly tracked TRB clonality.

Busulfan-fludarabine conditioning, marrow transplant, and cyclophosphamide on days +3 and +4 were administered. This CDR3 region has 17 residues. Germline V gene sequence: CDR1 MDHEN, CDR2 SYDVKM. Deletions cut 7 bases from V and 1 base from J, with 19 bases between. The chain has TRBV28 and TRBJ1-4; D may be TRBD1 (6 bases). This receptor was identified in a male patient between 50 and 60 years old who received an allogeneic stem cell transplant from a related donor and was CMV-positive. A subset of T cells may come from the graft donor. The material sequenced was PBMCs, taken nearly 360 days after allogeneic stem cell transplant with posttransplant cyclophosphamide. This chain's CDR3 is CASTQVGQGQTNEKLFF. CDR3 in DNA: TGTGCCAGCACCCAAGTCGGGCAGGGGCAAACTAATGAAAAACTGTTTTTT.